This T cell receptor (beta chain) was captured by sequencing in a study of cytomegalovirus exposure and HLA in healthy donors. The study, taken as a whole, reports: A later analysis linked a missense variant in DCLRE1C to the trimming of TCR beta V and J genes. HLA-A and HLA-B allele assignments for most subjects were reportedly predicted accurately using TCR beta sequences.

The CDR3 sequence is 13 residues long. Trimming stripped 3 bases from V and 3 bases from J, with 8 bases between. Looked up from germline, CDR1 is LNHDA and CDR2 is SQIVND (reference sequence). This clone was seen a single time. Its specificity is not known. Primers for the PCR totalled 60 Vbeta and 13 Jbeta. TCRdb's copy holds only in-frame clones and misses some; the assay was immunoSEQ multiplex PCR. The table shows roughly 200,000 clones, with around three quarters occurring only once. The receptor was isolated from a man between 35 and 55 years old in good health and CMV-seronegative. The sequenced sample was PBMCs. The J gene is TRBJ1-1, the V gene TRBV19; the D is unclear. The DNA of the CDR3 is TGTGCCAGTAGTATTTCAGTGTACACTGAAGCTTTCTTT. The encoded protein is CASSISVYTEAFF.